The T cell receptor (beta chain) described here comes from a study of blood T cell repertoires in COVID-19. Background on the study: COVID-19 samples, acute and convalescent, were from the United States, Italy and Spain. From T cells, B-cell-depleted T cells, or PBMCs came the material, which was cDNA or gDNA.

The CDR3 has 13 residues. With V trimmed by 6 bases and J by 5 bases, 6 bases remained unmatched. Looked up from germline, CDR1 is SQVTM and CDR2 is ANQGSEA. Original analysis: It was from reference gene primer amplification that nucleated cell counts were estimated. Produced via immunoSEQ multiplex PCR; TCRdb's table is partial and in-frame only. The DNA gave D and trimming, while V, J and clone size come from that table. The sample holds some 240,000 clones, 84% seen once. The sequence was obtained from a woman aged 40-49 years who had recovered from COVID-19. The rearrangement uses TRBV29-1 and TRBJ1-5, with 8 bases fitting TRBD1. Sample: peripheral blood. The CDR3 is CSVATGGHQPQHF. The CDR3, as DNA: TGCAGCGTGGCCACAGGGGGGCATCAGCCCCAGCATTTT.